The 26 T cell receptor beta chains in this list originate from one sample, sequenced in a study of shared clonotypes between healthy human individuals. Assay used: immunoSEQ multiplex PCR; TCRdb lists only in-frame clones, some missing. The sample contains around 2,100,000 clones, about 94% of which appear only once. Terminally differentiated effector memory CD45RA+ cells were excluded from the naive CD8 cells, which were CD45RO-negative and positively selected for CCR7. Specimen: naive CD8+ T cells sorted from blood. These receptors were collected from a young man in good health.

Remarks on this clone: This sample includes further DNA sequences coding for the same CDR3. The DNA for the CDR3 is TGTGCCAGCAGCGTAGGGACAGGCTTAACCTACGAGCAGTACTTC. This gives the protein CASSVGTGLTYEQYF. The genes are TRBV9 and TRBJ2-7; 7 bases line up with TRBD1. V lost 0 bases and J lost 2; bases outside the gene matches: 5. The CDR3 covers 15 residues. CDR1 SGDLS and CDR2 YYNGEE come from the germline V gene.

This rearrangement joins TRBV5-6 to TRBJ2-2; D call uncertain. V lost 1 base and J 5 bases, leaving 12 bases between the germline ends. The V gene's germline CDR1 is SGHDT and CDR2 YYEEEE. This CDR3 region has 15 residues. The CDR3: CASSLSLGETGELFF. For the CDR3, the DNA is TGTGCCAGCAGCTTGTCTCTAGGAGAAACCGGGGAGCTGTTTTTT. Full variable domain (remainder filled in from reference TRBV5-6 and TRBJ2-2): DAGVTQSPTHLIKTRGQQVTLRCSPKSGHDTVSWYQQALGQGPQFIFQYYEEEERQRGNFPDRFSGHQFPNYSSELNVNALLLGDSALYLCASSLSLGETGELFFGEGSRLTVL.

The chain has TRBV7-6 and TRBJ2-7; 8 positions agree with TRBD2. V was clipped by 6 bases and J by 5 bases; unmatched bases: 12. This CDR3 contains 15 residues. CDR1 SGHVS and CDR2 FNYEAQ come from the germline V gene. In DNA form, the CDR3 reads TGTGCCAGCAGTCCAGGACTAGCTGGGATAAACGAGCAGTACTTC. This sequence encodes CASSPGLAGINEQYF.

The table lists this clone with a count of one. The rearrangement uses TRBV2 and TRBJ2-7; possibly TRBD2 for D (5 bases). V was shortened by 8 bases and J by 3 bases, with 14 bases between the two germline ends. Germline V gives CDR1 SNHLY, CDR2 FYNNEI. This CDR3 region has 13 residues. CDR3 in amino acids: CASWYQAGYEQYF. The CDR3 coding sequence is TGTGCCAGCTGGTACCAGGCGGGCTACGAGCAGTACTTC.

The rearrangement links TRBV7-9 to TRBJ2-3, with 9 bases that match TRBD1. Germline loops: CDR1 SEHNR, CDR2 FQNEAQ (reference sequence). The V and J ends lost 6 bases and 4 bases, in that order; junction bases with no gene match: 11. The CDR3 extends over 16 amino acids. The CDR3 protein is CASSSTGTGTPDTQYF. CDR3 bases: TGTGCCAGCAGTTCAACCGGGACAGGGACCCCAGATACGCAGTATTTT.

J is TRBJ2-1 and V is TRBV27; possible D gene TRBD2, 5 bases. Germline V gene lookup returns CDR1 MNHEY and CDR2 SMNVEV (reference sequence). There are 16 residues in the CDR3. The V end lost 6 bases, the J end lost 3 bases, and 18 bases lay between the germline ends. The CDR3: CASRIVPRGGYNEQFF. The CDR3 nucleotides read TGTGCCAGCAGAATCGTACCCCGTGGAGGCTACAATGAGCAGTTCTTC.

This clone was observed a single time. The rearrangement joins TRBV25-1 to TRBJ2-2; 7 nucleotides match TRBD1. CDR3 length: 15 residues. V dropped 7 bases and J dropped 7; count of bases not matched to a gene: 12. The germline V gene encodes CDR1 MGHDK and CDR2 SYGVNS. CDR3 sequence reads: CASIDETGAGGELFF. CDR3 coding DNA: TGTGCCAGCATTGACGAAACAGGGGCGGGCGGGGAGCTGTTTTTT.

The chain links TRBV2 to TRBJ2-7; D might be TRBD1 (6 bases). The CDR3 consists of 13 residues. Trimming removed 7 bases at V and 0 bases at J, with 10 bases between. The V gene's germline CDR1 is SNHLY and CDR2 FYNNEI. The CDR3 DNA is TGTGCCAGCACAGGGACATACTCCTACGAGCAGTACTTC. This sequence encodes CASTGTYSYEQYF.

In nucleotides, the CDR3 is TGTGCCAGCAGTTTAGAGTGGCAGGGCAGTTTCGTTCAGCCCCAGCATTTT. This translates into CASSLEWQGSFVQPQHF. V and J are TRBV27 and TRBJ1-5; D possibly corresponds to TRBD1 (5 bases). This CDR3 is 17 amino acids long. From germline, CDR1 is MNHEY and CDR2 SMNVEV (reference sequence). V lost 2 bases to trimming and J lost 6 bases, with 20 bases between them.

Remarks on this clone: This specimen includes other DNA sequences encoding the same CDR3. The V and J genes are TRBV6-1 and TRBJ2-7, with TRBD1 matching over 8 bases. This CDR3 has 14 residues. The junction had 4 bases not matched to a gene; V was cut back by 6 bases and J by 0 bases. Germline CDR1 and CDR2: MNHNS and SASEGT. In DNA form, the CDR3 reads TGTGCCAGCAGCGACAGGGGACCCTCCTACGAGCAGTACTTC. This encodes CASSDRGPSYEQYF.

This sequence joins TRBV7-9 and TRBJ1-1; 8 bases fit TRBD1. CDR1 and CDR2 (germline): SEHNR, FQNEAQ (reference sequence). The CDR3 has 15 amino acids. Trimming cost V 5 bases and J 0 bases; bases outside gene matches: 5. CDR3 residues: CASSRQTGVNTEAFF. The CDR3 DNA reads as TGTGCCAGCAGCCGACAGACAGGGGTGAACACTGAAGCTTTCTTT.

The chain uses TRBV6-6 and TRBJ2-7, with 7 bases that match TRBD1. The CDR3 contains 13 residues. CDR1 is MNHNY and CDR2 is SVGAGI in the germline V gene (reference sequence). V lost 5 bases to trimming and J lost 2 bases; unmatched junction nucleotides: 3. CDR3 region: CASSKGTAYEQYF. The CDR3 DNA is TGTGCCAGCAGTAAAGGGACAGCCTACGAGCAGTACTTC.

A single count supports this clone. The chain is built from TRBV6-1 and TRBJ1-6; the D is unclear. The CDR3 is 13 residues long. Trimming took off 2 bases at V and 7 bases at J, with 6 bases between the two ends. The germline gives CDR1 MNHNS, CDR2 SASEGT. The CDR3 here is CASSENENSPLHF. The CDR3 DNA is TGTGCCAGCAGTGAAAACGAGAATTCACCCCTCCACTTT.

The V call is TRBV5-1, the J call TRBJ1-1, with D possibly being TRBD1 (5 bases). The CDR3 is 14 amino acids. CDR1 and CDR2 (germline): SGHRS, YFSETQ. Trimming stripped 0 bases from V and 5 bases from J, with 11 bases between. DNA of the CDR3: TGCGCCAGCAGCTTGGTGGGGCTGGGGACTGAAGCTTTCTTT. This encodes CASSLVGLGTEAFF.

The J gene is TRBJ1-1, the V gene TRBV30; 8 bases are shared with TRBD1. The CDR3 contains 15 residues. From germline, CDR1 is GTSNPN and CDR2 SVGIG (reference sequence). The V segment lost 4 bases and the J segment 7 bases; nucleotides outside the gene matches: 14. This chain's CDR3 is CAWNPRGQGGFEAFF. The CDR3 nucleotides read TGTGCCTGGAACCCGAGAGGACAGGGCGGGTTTGAAGCTTTCTTT. The complete variable domain, with remaining parts taken from reference TRBV30 and TRBJ1-1, reads SQTIHQWPATLVQPVGSPLSLECTVEGTSNPNLYWYRQAAGRGLQLLFYSVGIGQISSEVPQNLSASRPQDRQFILSSKKLLLSDSGFYLCAWNPRGQGGFEAFFGQGTRLTVV.

The chain combines TRBV6-6 with TRBJ1-4; D unresolved. V was pared by 2 bases and J by 3 bases, with 13 bases between. The CDR3 has 16 residues. Germline CDR1 is MNHNY and CDR2 is SVGAGI (reference sequence). The CDR3 DNA follows: TGTGCCAGCAGTTACGCTGTCAGGCCCCCTAATGAAAAACTGTTTTTT. This encodes CASSYAVRPPNEKLFF.

The chain employs TRBV7-9 and TRBJ2-3; D gene uncertain. The CDR3 runs to 12 residues. The germline gives CDR1 SEHNR, CDR2 FQNEAQ (reference sequence). V lost 8 bases and J lost 4, with 10 bases in between. CDR3 DNA: TGTGCCAGCGTTTCGTCTTCAGATACGCAGTATTTT. This translates into CASVSSSDTQYF.

The rearrangement uses TRBV4-1 and TRBJ2-7, with D hard to call. This CDR3 is 16 amino acids long. Germline CDR1 is MGHRA and CDR2 is YSYEKL. Trimming pared 1 base from V and 3 bases from J, leaving 16 bases between. CDR3 loop: CASSQAPGQIYYEQYF. The CDR3 DNA sequence: TGCGCCAGCAGCCAAGCCCCCGGCCAGATATACTACGAGCAGTACTTC.

The chain combines TRBV28 with TRBJ2-1, with 11 positions matching TRBD1. Per germline, CDR1 MDHEN and CDR2 SYDVKM. There are 15 residues in the CDR3. Losses at the gene ends were 2 bases for V and 7 bases for J; bases not matched to a gene: 4. The CDR3 spells CASSLRTGGINEQFF. In DNA, the CDR3 is TGTGCCAGCAGTTTAAGGACAGGGGGCATAAATGAGCAGTTCTTC.

The V gene is TRBV13, the J gene TRBJ2-1, with TRBD2 identical over 10 bases. CDR1 and CDR2 from the germline V gene are PRHDT and FYEKMQ (reference sequence). This CDR3 is built from 14 residues. Trimming took 7 bases from V and 7 from J; bases not matched to a gene: 7. The CDR3 is CASNSLAGVNEQFF. DNA for the CDR3: TGTGCCAGCAACTCTCTAGCGGGAGTAAATGAGCAGTTCTTC.

V and J are TRBV28 and TRBJ2-3; D is undetermined. V dropped 7 bases and J dropped 5 bases, with 13 bases sitting between them. Germline CDR1 reads MDHEN; CDR2 reads SYDVKM. This CDR3 spans 13 amino acids. CDR3 coding DNA: TGTGCCAGCAACATAATGGGCGTAGATACGCAGTATTTT. This translates into CASNIMGVDTQYF.

This chain joins TRBV29-1 and TRBJ1-1; D remains ambiguous. Germline assignment: CDR1 SQVTM and CDR2 ANQGSEA. The CDR3 contains 17 residues. V was cut by 1 base and J by 7 bases, with 25 bases left in between. The CDR3 spells CSVEVPSLSSIKDEAFF. CDR3 coding DNA: TGCAGCGTTGAAGTACCCTCCCTCTCCTCTATAAAGGATGAAGCTTTCTTT.

This clone was picked up one time. V is TRBV5-5 and J is TRBJ2-7; 8 nucleotides match TRBD1. CDR3 length: 14 amino acids. Germline V gives CDR1 SGHKS, CDR2 YYEKEE (reference sequence). The V and J ends lost 3 bases and 0 bases, in that order; junction bases with no gene match: 2. CDR3 sequence (DNA): TGTGCCAGCAGCTCGACAGGGGCCTCCTACGAGCAGTACTTC. This translates into CASSSTGASYEQYF.

The V call is TRBV29-1, the J call TRBJ2-7, with 11 positions matching TRBD1. In germline, CDR1 is SQVTM, CDR2 ANQGSEA. CDR3 size: 12 residues. V shed 6 bases and J 6 bases; nucleotides not matched to a gene: 4. CDR3 DNA sequence: TGCAGCGTAGGGACAGGGGGTGGCGAGCAGTACTTC. Residues: CSVGTGGGEQYF.

The chain uses TRBV15 and TRBJ2-7; D is possibly TRBD1 or TRBD2 (5 bases each). V was shortened by 2 bases and J by 5 bases, with 7 bases between the two germline ends. Germline CDR1 is LNHNV and CDR2 is YYDKDF (reference sequence). The CDR3 contains 12 residues. As DNA, the CDR3 is TGTGCCACCAGCAGACAGGGAGACGAGCAGTACTTC. It is translated as CATSRQGDEQYF.

This chain links TRBV4-1 with TRBJ2-5, with 9 bases matching TRBD2. The V and J ends lost 1 base and 1 base, in that order; junction bases with no gene match: 10. This CDR3 has 18 residues. Germline V gives CDR1 MGHRA, CDR2 YSYEKL. CDR3 DNA: TGCGCCAGCAGCCAAGCCCTCCCCAGCGGGAGGACCCAAGAGACCCAGTACTTC. Amino acids: CASSQALPSGRTQETQYF.